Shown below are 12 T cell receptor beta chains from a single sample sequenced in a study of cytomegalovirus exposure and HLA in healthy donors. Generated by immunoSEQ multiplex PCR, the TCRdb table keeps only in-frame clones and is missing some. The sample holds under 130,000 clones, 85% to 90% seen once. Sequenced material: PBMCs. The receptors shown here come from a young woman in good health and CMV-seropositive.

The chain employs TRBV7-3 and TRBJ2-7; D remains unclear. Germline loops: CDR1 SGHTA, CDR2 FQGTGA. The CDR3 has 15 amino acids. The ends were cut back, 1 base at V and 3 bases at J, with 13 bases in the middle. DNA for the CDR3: TGTGCCAGCAGCTTAAGCCTAAGCCCCATCTACGAGCAGTACTTC. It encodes CASSLSLSPIYEQYF.

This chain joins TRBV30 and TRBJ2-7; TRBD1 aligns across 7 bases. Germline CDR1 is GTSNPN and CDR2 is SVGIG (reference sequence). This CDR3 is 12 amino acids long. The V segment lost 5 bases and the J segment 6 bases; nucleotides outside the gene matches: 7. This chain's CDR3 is CAWGSGQAEQYF. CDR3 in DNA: TGTGCCTGGGGCTCCGGACAGGCCGAGCAGTACTTC.

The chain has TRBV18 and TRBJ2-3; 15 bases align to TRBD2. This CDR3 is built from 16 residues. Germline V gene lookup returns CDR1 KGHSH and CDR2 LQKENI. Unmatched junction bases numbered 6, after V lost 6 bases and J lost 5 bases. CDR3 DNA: TGTGCCAGCTCCCAACCGGGACTAGCGGGGGGAGATACGCAGTATTTT. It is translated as CASSQPGLAGGDTQYF.

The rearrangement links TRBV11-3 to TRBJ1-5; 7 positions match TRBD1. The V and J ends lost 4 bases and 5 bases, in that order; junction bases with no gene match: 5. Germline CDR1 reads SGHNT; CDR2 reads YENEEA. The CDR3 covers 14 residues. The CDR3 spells CASSSYGTDQPQHF. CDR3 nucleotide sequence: TGTGCCAGCAGCTCGTACGGGACAGATCAGCCCCAGCATTTT.

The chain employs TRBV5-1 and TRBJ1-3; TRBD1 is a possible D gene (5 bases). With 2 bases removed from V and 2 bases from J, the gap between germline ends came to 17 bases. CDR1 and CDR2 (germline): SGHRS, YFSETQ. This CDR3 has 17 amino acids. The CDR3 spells CASSLGADGYPGNTIYF. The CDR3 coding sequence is TGCGCCAGCAGCTTAGGGGCCGATGGGTACCCTGGAAACACCATATATTTT.

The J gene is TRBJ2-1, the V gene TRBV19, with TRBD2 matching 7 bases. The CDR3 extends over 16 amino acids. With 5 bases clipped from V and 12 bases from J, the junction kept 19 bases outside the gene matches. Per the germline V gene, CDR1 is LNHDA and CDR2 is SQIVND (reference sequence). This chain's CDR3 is CASSPIRGEGRPRQFF. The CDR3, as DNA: TGTGCCAGTAGTCCTATCCGTGGGGAGGGCCGGCCTAGGCAGTTCTTC.

CDR3 region: CASSLRRRTEAFF. CDR3 bases: TGTGCCAGCAGCCTAAGAAGGCGGACTGAAGCTTTCTTT. The chain joins TRBV11-2 to TRBJ1-1; D is unclear. Trimming left V 5 bases short and J 5 bases short, with 12 bases between. Germline loops: CDR1 SGHAT, CDR2 FQNNGV. The CDR3 contains 13 residues.

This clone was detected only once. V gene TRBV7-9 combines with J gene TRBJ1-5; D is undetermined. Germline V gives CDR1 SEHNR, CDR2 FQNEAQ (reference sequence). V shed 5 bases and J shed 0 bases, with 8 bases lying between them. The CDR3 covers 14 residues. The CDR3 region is CASSHSGSNQPQHF. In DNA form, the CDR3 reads TGTGCCAGCAGCCATTCGGGTAGCAATCAGCCCCAGCATTTT.

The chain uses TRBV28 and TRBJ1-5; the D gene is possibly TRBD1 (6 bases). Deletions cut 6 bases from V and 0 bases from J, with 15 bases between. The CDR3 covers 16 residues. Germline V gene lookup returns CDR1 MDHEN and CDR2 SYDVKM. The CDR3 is CASRWGGSYSNQPQHF. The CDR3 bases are TGTGCCAGCAGGTGGGGGGGCAGTTATAGCAATCAGCCCCAGCATTTT. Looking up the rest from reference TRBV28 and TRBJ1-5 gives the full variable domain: DVKVTQSSRYLVKRTGEKVFLECVQDMDHENMFWYRQDPGLGLRLIYFSYDVKMKEKGDIPEGYSVSREKKERFSLILESASTNQTSMYLCASRWGGSYSNQPQHFGDGTRLSIL.

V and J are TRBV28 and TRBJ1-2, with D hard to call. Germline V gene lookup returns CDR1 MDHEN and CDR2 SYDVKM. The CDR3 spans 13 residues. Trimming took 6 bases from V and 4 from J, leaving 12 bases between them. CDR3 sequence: CASSLTEVYGYTF. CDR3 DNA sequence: TGTGCCAGCAGCCTCACAGAAGTCTATGGCTACACCTTC.

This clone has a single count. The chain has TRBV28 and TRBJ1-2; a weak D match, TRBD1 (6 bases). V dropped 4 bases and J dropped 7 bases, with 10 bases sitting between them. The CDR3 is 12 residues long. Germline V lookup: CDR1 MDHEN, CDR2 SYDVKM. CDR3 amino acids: CASSYAGVGYTF. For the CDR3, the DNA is TGTGCCAGCAGTTATGCAGGGGTTGGCTACACCTTC.

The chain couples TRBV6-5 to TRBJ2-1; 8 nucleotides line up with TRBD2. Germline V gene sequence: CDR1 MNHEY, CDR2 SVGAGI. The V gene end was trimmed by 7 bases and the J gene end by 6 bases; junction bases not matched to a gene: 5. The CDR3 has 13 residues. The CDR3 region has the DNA TGTGCCAGCACGAGCGGGAGCTCCAATGAGCAGTTCTTC. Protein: CASTSGSSNEQFF.